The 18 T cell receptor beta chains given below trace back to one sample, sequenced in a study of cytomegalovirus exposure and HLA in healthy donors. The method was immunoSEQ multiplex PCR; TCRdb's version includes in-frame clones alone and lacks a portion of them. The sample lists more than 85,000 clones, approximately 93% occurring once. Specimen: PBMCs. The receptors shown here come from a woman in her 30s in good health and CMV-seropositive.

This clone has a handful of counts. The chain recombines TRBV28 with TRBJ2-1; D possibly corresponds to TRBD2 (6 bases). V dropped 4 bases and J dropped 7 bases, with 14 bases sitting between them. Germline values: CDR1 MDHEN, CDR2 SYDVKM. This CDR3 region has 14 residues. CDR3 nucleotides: TGTGCCAGCAGTTCGGGAGTTCTTGGGAATGAGCAGTTCTTC. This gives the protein CASSSGVLGNEQFF.

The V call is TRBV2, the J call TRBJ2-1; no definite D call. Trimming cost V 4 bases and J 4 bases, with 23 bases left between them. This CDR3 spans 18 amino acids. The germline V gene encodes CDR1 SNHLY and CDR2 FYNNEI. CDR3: CASSVASQTSFGYNEQFF. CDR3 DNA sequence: TGTGCCAGCAGTGTAGCTAGTCAGACGTCGTTCGGGTACAATGAGCAGTTCTTC.

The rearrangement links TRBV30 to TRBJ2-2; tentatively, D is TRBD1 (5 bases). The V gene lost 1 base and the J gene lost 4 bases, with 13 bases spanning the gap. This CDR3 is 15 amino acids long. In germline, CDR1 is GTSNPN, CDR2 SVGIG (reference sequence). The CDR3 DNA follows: TGTGCCTGGAGTGGATATGGGGCATTCACCGGGGAGCTGTTTTTT. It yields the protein CAWSGYGAFTGELFF.

This CDR3 is CASSSTPNTEAFF. In DNA, the CDR3 is TGTGCCAGCTCATCGACACCTAACACTGAAGCTTTCTTT. This chain uses TRBV18 with TRBJ1-1; unclear D gene. The CDR3 sequence is 13 residues long. Germline assignment: CDR1 KGHSH and CDR2 LQKENI. Trimming pared 5 bases from V and 2 bases from J, leaving 9 bases between.

CDR3 nucleotides: TGTGCCAGCAGCCAAGGAGGACAAAGCTACAATGAGCAGTTCTTC. This sequence encodes CASSQGGQSYNEQFF. This sequence joins TRBV4-2 and TRBJ2-1; the D gene is possibly TRBD1 (5 bases). The CDR3 contains 15 residues. The V end lost 1 base, the J end lost 3 bases, and 10 bases lay between the germline ends. In germline, CDR1 is LGHNA, CDR2 YNFKEQ.

CDR3 nucleotide sequence: TGTGCCAGCAGCGCAGGGACAACCCCAGGGAACACTGAAGCTTTCTTT. Encoded protein: CASSAGTTPGNTEAFF. The chain uses TRBV9 and TRBJ1-1; maybe TRBD1 (6 bases). Per germline, CDR1 SGDLS and CDR2 YYNGEE. Trimming shortened V by 3 bases and J by 1 base, and 16 bases separated the two germline ends. The CDR3 spans 16 residues.

Here the CDR3 reads CSVGGDEQYF. In DNA, the CDR3 is TGCAGCGTTGGGGGGGACGAGCAGTACTTC. This chain connects TRBV29-1 to TRBJ2-7, with a tentative D call TRBD2 (6 bases). In germline, CDR1 is SQVTM, CDR2 ANQGSEA. CDR3 length: 10 residues. V lost 4 bases, J lost 5 bases, and 6 bases lay in between.

The CDR3 nucleotides read TGCAGCGTTGAGGCTAGCAATCAGCCCCAGCATTTT. Amino acids: CSVEASNQPQHF. The V and J genes are TRBV29-1 and TRBJ1-5; D remains ambiguous. Germline V CDR1 and CDR2: SQVTM, ANQGSEA. V lost 3 bases and J 0 bases, leaving 3 bases between the germline ends. The CDR3 runs to 12 residues. The full variable domain, in which reference TRBV29-1 and TRBJ1-5 provide the parts outside the CDR3, is SAVISQKPSRDICQRGTSLTIQCQVDSQVTMMFWYRQQPGQSLTLIATANQGSEATYESGFVIDKFPISRPNLTFSTLTVSNMSPEDSSIYLCSVEASNQPQHFGDGTRLSIL.

The CDR3 here is CASTRLAGDTQYF. For the CDR3, the DNA is TGTGCCAGCACCCGACTAGCGGGAGATACGCAGTATTTT. This chain links TRBV27 with TRBJ2-3; 10 bases are a match to TRBD2. V shed 7 bases, J shed 5 bases, and the junction held 3 bases outside the gene matches. The germline V gene has CDR1 MNHEY and CDR2 SMNVEV (reference sequence). The CDR3 sequence is 13 residues long.

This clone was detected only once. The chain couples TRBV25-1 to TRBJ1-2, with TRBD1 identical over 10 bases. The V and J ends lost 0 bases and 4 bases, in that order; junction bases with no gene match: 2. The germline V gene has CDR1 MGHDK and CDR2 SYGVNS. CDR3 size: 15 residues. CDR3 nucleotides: TGTGCCAGCAGTGAATATAGGACAGGGGGCTATGGCTACACCTTC. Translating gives CASSEYRTGGYGYTF.

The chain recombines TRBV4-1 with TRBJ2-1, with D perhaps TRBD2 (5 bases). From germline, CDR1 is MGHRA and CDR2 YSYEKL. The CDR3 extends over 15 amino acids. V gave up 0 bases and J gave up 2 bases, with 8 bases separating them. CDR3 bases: TGCGCCAGCAGCCAAGAAGCGGTAACCTACAATGAGCAGTTCTTC. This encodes CASSQEAVTYNEQFF.

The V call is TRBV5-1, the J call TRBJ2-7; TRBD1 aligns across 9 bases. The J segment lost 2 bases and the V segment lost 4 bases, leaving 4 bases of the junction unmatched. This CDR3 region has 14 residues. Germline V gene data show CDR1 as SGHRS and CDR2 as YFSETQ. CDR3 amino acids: CASSVGQGPYEQYF. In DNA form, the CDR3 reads TGCGCCAGCAGCGTGGGACAGGGTCCCTACGAGCAGTACTTC.

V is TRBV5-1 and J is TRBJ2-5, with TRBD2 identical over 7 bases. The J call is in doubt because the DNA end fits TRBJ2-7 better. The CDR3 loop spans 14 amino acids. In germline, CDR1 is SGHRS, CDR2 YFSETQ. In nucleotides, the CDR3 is TGCGCCAGCAGCCGCGGGCAGCGGGGTTACGAGCAGTACTTC. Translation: CASSRGQRGYEQYF.

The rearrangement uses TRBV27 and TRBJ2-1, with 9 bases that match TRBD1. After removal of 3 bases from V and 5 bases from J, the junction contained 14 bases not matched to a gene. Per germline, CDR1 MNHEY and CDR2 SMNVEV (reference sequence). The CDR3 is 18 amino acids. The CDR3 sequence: CASSLYRGLGGVDNEQFF. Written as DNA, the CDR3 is TGTGCCAGCAGTTTGTACAGGGGGCTTGGCGGGGTTGACAATGAGCAGTTCTTC.

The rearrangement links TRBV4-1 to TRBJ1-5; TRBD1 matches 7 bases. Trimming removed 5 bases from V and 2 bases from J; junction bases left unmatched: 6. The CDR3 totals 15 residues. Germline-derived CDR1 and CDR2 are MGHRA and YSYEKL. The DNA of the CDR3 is TGCGCCAGCAGCTCCACAGGGGCGCGCAATCAGCCCCAGCATTTT. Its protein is CASSSTGARNQPQHF.

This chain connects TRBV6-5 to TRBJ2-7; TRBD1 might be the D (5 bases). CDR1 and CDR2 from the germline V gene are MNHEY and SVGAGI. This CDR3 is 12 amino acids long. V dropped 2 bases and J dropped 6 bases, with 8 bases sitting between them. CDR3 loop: CASSYAGFEQYF. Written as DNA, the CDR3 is TGTGCCAGCAGTTACGCAGGGTTCGAGCAGTACTTC.

In DNA form, the CDR3 reads TGTGCCAGCAGCTCTATAGCAAGTGAGCAGTTCTTC. It is translated as CASSSIASEQFF. This chain connects TRBV7-9 to TRBJ2-1, with D unclear. Germline V gives CDR1 SEHNR, CDR2 FQNEAQ (reference sequence). Trimming shortened V by 4 bases and J by 9 bases, and 10 bases separated the two germline ends. CDR3 size: 12 residues.

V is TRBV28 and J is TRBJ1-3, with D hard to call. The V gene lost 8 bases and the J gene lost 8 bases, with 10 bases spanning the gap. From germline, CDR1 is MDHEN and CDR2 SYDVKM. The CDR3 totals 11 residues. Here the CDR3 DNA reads TGTGCCAGCCCAAAGCTGGACACCATATATTTT. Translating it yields CASPKLDTIYF. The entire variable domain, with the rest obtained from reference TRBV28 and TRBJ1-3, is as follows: DVKVTQSSRYLVKRTGEKVFLECVQDMDHENMFWYRQDPGLGLRLIYFSYDVKMKEKGDIPEGYSVSREKKERFSLILESASTNQTSMYLCASPKLDTIYFGEGSWLTVV.